This is a list of T cell receptor beta chains from one sample in a study of T-cell reconstitution after alpha-beta-depleted transplantation in children. MiXCR, applied by TCRdb to the PCR reads, yields one record per CDR3 protein. The sample includes more than 85,000 distinct CDR3 sequences, around a tenth seen only once; the top ten take about 8.8%. The starting material was PBMCs from the stem cell graft donor, obtained from the stem cell graft. These receptors were collected from a human donor who donated a stem cell graft to a child with acute lymphoblastic leukemia. Both conserved end residues are part of each CDR3. The D gene is left open where the match is weak. Some rows mark clone size as missing; the rest say once, few, many or name a class of expanded clone.

D	V	size	J	DNA	CDR3
TRBD1	TRBV7-6	many	TRBJ1-3	TGTGCCAGCAGCCAACAGGGGCCTGGAAACACCATATATTTT	CASSQQGPGNTIYF
.	TRBV7-9	many	TRBJ2-7	TGTGCCAGCAGCTTAGCCCAGACAGGGACTCGCGAGCAGTACTTC	CASSLAQTGTREQYF
TRBD2	TRBV20-1	many	TRBJ2-2	TGCAGTGCTAGAGATTCCAGCGGGAGAGGCACCGGGGAGCTGTTTTTT	CSARDSSGRGTGELFF
TRBD1	TRBV11-2	.	TRBJ1-2	TGTGCCAGCAGCGCAGGGGGGGTCAGCTATGGCTACACCTTC	CASSAGGVSYGYTF
.	TRBV15	.	TRBJ1-2	TGTGCCACCAGTCCTGGCAATGGCTACACCTTC	CATSPGNGYTF
.	TRBV11-2	many	TRBJ1-5	TGTGCCAGCAGCCGAACCGGGAGTTTTAATCAGCCCCAGCATTTT	CASSRTGSFNQPQHF
.	TRBV9	many	TRBJ2-1	TGTGCCAGCAGCGATACCCGTGCGGCAAATGAGCAGTTCTTC	CASSDTRAANEQFF
.	TRBV9	many	TRBJ2-2	TGTGCCAGCAGCCCCCGGCGGGCGAACACCGGGGAGCTGTTTTTT	CASSPRRANTGELFF
.	TRBV9	many	TRBJ2-7	TGTGCCAGCAGCCCTTCTAGCGCGGCCCTCCCCGAGCAGTACTTC	CASSPSSAALPEQYF
.	TRBV6-1	many	TRBJ1-1	TGTGCCAGCAGTGGGACGGAGAACACTGAAGCTTTCTTT	CASSGTENTEAFF
TRBD2	TRBV3-1	many	TRBJ2-1	TGTGCCAGCAGCTATCCGGGACTAGAGGGCAATGAGCAGTTCTTC	CASSYPGLEGNEQFF
.	TRBV28	many	TRBJ2-3	TGTGCCAGCACCGGGACAGATACGCAGTATTTT	CASTGTDTQYF
TRBD2	TRBV27	many	TRBJ2-3	TGTGCCAGCAGTTTCCGGGGGGGCCCAACGGATACGCAGTATTTT	CASSFRGGPTDTQYF
.	TRBV5-1	many	TRBJ1-2	TGCGCCAGCAGCTTCGGAGGTCCTAACTATGGCTACACCTTC	CASSFGGPNYGYTF
.	TRBV5-6	many	TRBJ2-3	TGTGCCAGCAGATACCGCAGTTGGGGCAATCATACGCAGTATTTT	CASRYRSWGNHTQYF
.	TRBV4-3	many	TRBJ1-2	TGCGCCAGCAGCCAACACGACCGTACAATAGCTAACTATGGCTACACCTTC	CASSQHDRTIANYGYTF
.	TRBV24-1	many	TRBJ2-7	TGTGCCACCAGTGCGGGACACCAACGGACCCCACCCTACGAGCAGTACTTC	CATSAGHQRTPPYEQYF
.	TRBV5-1	many	TRBJ2-3	TGCGCCAGCCAAAGGGTTAGCGGAGGGGGCATGGGGTTCACAGATACGCAGTATTTT	CASQRVSGGGMGFTDTQYF
TRBD1	TRBV7-6	few	TRBJ2-1	TGTGCCAGCAGCTTAGCCCCAGGGGGTGAGCAGTTCTTC	CASSLAPGGEQFF
.	TRBV29-1	many	TRBJ1-1	TGCAGCGTTGAAGGGATATCAGTCCTGAACACTGAAGCTTTCTTT	CSVEGISVLNTEAFF
TRBD1	TRBV4-2	many	TRBJ2-6	TGTGCCAGCAGCCCGGAGGGACAGGCAATCTCTGGGGCCAACGTCCTGACTTTC	CASSPEGQAISGANVLTF
.	TRBV29-1	many	TRBJ2-1	TGCAGCGTTTCCCAAGTTGATGAGCAGTTCTTC	CSVSQVDEQFF
.	TRBV4-1	many	TRBJ2-1	TGCGCCAGCAGCCAACAAGACTTGTTTTCCTACAATGAGCAGTTCTTC	CASSQQDLFSYNEQFF
.	TRBV20-1	many	TRBJ1-2	TGCAGTGCTAGACCGGATACAGAGATCTATGGCTACACCTTC	CSARPDTEIYGYTF